This T cell receptor beta chain was identified during a study of blood T cell repertoires in COVID-19. Study-wide context: PBMCs, B-cell-depleted T cells, or T cells provided the cDNA or gDNA that made up the material.

TCRdb keeps only in-frame clones here, not all; method: immunoSEQ multiplex PCR. The profile covers 120,000 or so clones, with 82% appearing a single time and 9.5% to 13% taken by the ten largest. Trimming pared 7 bases from V and 12 bases from J, leaving 19 bases between. This CDR3 has 14 amino acids. Germline assignment: CDR1 LGHDT and CDR2 YNNKEL (reference sequence). The clonotype originates from a human donor in a cohort sampled during active COVID-19. Sample: peripheral blood. V gene TRBV3-1 (or the pseudogene TRBV3-2) combines with J gene TRBJ1-6, with TRBD1 as a possible D gene (5 bases). CDR3 in DNA: TGTGCCAGCACGGATAGGACATCCAAGGGACCCCTCCACTTT. This translates into CASTDRTSKGPLHF.